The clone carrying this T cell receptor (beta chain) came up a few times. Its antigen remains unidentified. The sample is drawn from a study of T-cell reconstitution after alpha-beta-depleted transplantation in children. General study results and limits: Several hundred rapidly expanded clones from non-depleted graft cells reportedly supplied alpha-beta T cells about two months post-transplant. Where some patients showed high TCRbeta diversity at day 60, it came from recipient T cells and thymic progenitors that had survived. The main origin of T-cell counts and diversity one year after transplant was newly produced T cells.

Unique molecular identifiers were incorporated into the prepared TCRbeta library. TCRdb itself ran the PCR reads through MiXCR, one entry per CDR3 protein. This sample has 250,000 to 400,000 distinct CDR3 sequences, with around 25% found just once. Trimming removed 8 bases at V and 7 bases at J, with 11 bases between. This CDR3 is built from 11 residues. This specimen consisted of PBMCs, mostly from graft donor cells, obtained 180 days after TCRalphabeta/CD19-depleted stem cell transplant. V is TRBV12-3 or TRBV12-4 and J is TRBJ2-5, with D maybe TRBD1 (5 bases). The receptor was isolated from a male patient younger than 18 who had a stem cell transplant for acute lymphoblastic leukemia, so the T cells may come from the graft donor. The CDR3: CASGRVGTQYF. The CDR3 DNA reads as TGTGCCAGCGGCAGGGTAGGGACCCAGTACTTC.